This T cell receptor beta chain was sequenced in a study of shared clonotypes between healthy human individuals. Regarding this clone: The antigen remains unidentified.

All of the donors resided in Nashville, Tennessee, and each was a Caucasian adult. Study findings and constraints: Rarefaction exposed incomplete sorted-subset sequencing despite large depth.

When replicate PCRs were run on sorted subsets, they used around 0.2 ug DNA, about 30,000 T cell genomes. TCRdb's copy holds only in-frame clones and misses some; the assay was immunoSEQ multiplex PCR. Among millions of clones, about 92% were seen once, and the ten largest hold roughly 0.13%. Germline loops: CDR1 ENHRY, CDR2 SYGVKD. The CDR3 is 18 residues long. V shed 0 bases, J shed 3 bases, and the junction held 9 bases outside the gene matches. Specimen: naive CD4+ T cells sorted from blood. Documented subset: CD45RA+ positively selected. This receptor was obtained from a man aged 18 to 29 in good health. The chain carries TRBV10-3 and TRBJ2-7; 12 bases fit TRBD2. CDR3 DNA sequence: TGTGCCATCAGTGAGTCACTCCGGACTAGCGGGACCGGCTACGAGCAGTACTTC. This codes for CAISESLRTSGTGYEQYF.